These T cell receptor beta chains were read from a single sample in a study of OX40 agonist ivuxolimab in advanced cancers. Profiled with immunoSEQ multiplex PCR; TCRdb holds only in-frame clones, not every one. The sample records under 70,000 clones, 86% being singletons. The specimen comprised CD4+ or CD8+ T cells sorted from blood, sampled in a trial of the OX40 agonist ivuxolimab. The receptor set was obtained from an adult with an advanced solid tumor such as melanoma, head and neck, liver or kidney cancer. The CDR3 runs from the conserved cysteine through the conserved F or W. D genes are given only for firm matches. Part of the rows lack a size; the others show once, few, many or a class for expanded clones.

d_gene: NA
j_gene: TRBJ1-1
v_gene: TRBV7-9
abundance: NA
CDR3aa: CASSSPEGNTEAFF
CDR3nt: TGTGCCAGCAGCTCTCCTGAAGGGAACACTGAAGCTTTCTTT

d_gene: NA
j_gene: TRBJ1-4
v_gene: TRBV5-6
abundance: medium-sized
CDR3aa: CASSIDSNEKLFF
CDR3nt: TGTGCCAGCAGCATCGACAGTAACGAAAAACTGTTTTTT

d_gene: NA
j_gene: TRBJ1-2
v_gene: TRBV19
abundance: NA
CDR3aa: CASRAPGFYGYTF
CDR3nt: TGTGCCAGTAGGGCCCCTGGATTTTATGGCTACACCTTC

d_gene: TRBD2
j_gene: TRBJ2-1
v_gene: TRBV6-5
abundance: NA
CDR3aa: CASSSGLAKSYNEQFF
CDR3nt: TGTGCCAGCAGTTCGGGACTAGCTAAATCCTACAATGAGCAGTTCTTC

d_gene: NA
j_gene: TRBJ2-7
v_gene: TRBV7-6
abundance: once
CDR3aa: CASSLTDTYEQYF
CDR3nt: TGTGCCAGCAGCTTGACAGATACCTACGAGCAGTACTTC

d_gene: TRBD1
j_gene: TRBJ1-2
v_gene: TRBV7-9
abundance: NA
CDR3aa: CASSPQFGTGYGYTF
CDR3nt: TGTGCCAGCAGCCCCCAGTTTGGGACAGGCTATGGCTACACCTTC

d_gene: NA
j_gene: TRBJ2-7
v_gene: TRBV7-9
abundance: NA
CDR3aa: CASSYGLGDEQYF
CDR3nt: TGTGCCAGCAGCTACGGTTTAGGGGACGAGCAGTACTTC

d_gene: NA
j_gene: TRBJ2-5
v_gene: TRBV7-8
abundance: NA
CDR3aa: CASTLIGLVGNESQYF
CDR3nt: TGTGCCAGCACCCTTATAGGCCTAGTGGGAAACGAGAGCCAGTACTTC

d_gene: TRBD1
j_gene: TRBJ2-7
v_gene: TRBV4-1
abundance: NA
CDR3aa: CASSQGWGTVHEQYF
CDR3nt: TGCGCCAGCAGCCAAGGGTGGGGGACAGTACACGAGCAGTACTTC

d_gene: NA
j_gene: TRBJ1-4
v_gene: TRBV4-2
abundance: NA
CDR3aa: CASSQSYFERNEKLFF
CDR3nt: TGTGCCAGCAGCCAATCATATTTTGAGAGGAATGAAAAACTGTTTTTT

d_gene: NA
j_gene: TRBJ2-2
v_gene: TRBV11-1
abundance: once
CDR3aa: CASTWDTRSTGELFF
CDR3nt: TGTGCCAGCACCTGGGACACGAGGAGCACCGGGGAGCTGTTTTTT

d_gene: NA
j_gene: TRBJ1-2
v_gene: TRBV7-2
abundance: NA
CDR3aa: CASSFWGGGHYGYTF
CDR3nt: TGTGCCAGCAGCTTCTGGGGGGGCGGGCACTATGGCTACACCTTC

d_gene: NA
j_gene: TRBJ2-1
v_gene: TRBV7-9
abundance: NA
CDR3aa: CASSPTRQPQFF
CDR3nt: TGTGCCAGCTCCCCCACCAGACAGCCGCAGTTCTTC

d_gene: TRBD1
j_gene: TRBJ1-2
v_gene: TRBV5-1
abundance: few
CDR3aa: CASSPGTGDNYGYTF
CDR3nt: TGCGCCAGCAGCCCCGGGACAGGGGATAACTATGGCTACACCTTC

d_gene: NA
j_gene: TRBJ1-1
v_gene: TRBV11-2
abundance: NA
CDR3aa: CASSLGGFNTEAFF
CDR3nt: TGTGCCAGCAGCTTAGGGGGGTTTAACACTGAAGCTTTCTTT

d_gene: TRBD1
j_gene: TRBJ2-1
v_gene: TRBV5-6
abundance: NA
CDR3aa: CASSLVQGVNEQFF
CDR3nt: TGTGCCAGCAGCTTGGTGCAGGGGGTCAATGAGCAGTTCTTC

d_gene: NA
j_gene: TRBJ2-1
v_gene: TRBV18
abundance: NA
CDR3aa: CASSPLGGEQFF
CDR3nt: TGTGCCAGCTCACCCCTGGGGGGTGAGCAGTTCTTC

d_gene: NA
j_gene: TRBJ1-2
v_gene: TRBV5-6
abundance: NA
CDR3aa: CASTDTYGYTF
CDR3nt: TGTGCCAGCACAGATACTTATGGCTACACCTTC

d_gene: NA
j_gene: TRBJ2-7
v_gene: TRBV6-1
abundance: NA
CDR3aa: CASSGFKVGSGYEQYF
CDR3nt: TGTGCCAGCAGTGGATTTAAGGTGGGGTCGGGATACGAGCAGTACTTC

d_gene: NA
j_gene: TRBJ2-7
v_gene: TRBV20-1
abundance: NA
CDR3aa: CSALQGYEQYF
CDR3nt: TGCAGTGCACTCCAGGGTTACGAGCAGTACTTC